These 2 T cell receptor beta chains share one sample of origin, sequenced in a study of Tregs in tolerant kidney transplant recipients. The data were produced by immunoSEQ multiplex PCR, yet TCRdb's version contains in-frame clones alone and is incomplete. The table lists about 83,000 clones, 95% to 98% of them singletons. The sample consisted of CD4+ T cells from blood, taken before the transplant. The receptors were sampled from a human donor who received a combined kidney and bone marrow transplant.

This clone was counted a single time. V usage is TRBV5-1 and J usage is TRBJ2-3; 11 bases match TRBD2. The CDR3 runs 16 residues. V lost 5 bases and J lost 6; bases outside the gene matches: 11. CDR1 SGHRS and CDR2 YFSETQ come from the germline V gene. CDR3 loop: CASRSLSSGRKDTQYF. For the CDR3, the DNA is TGCGCCAGCAGGTCCCTCTCTAGCGGGAGGAAGGATACGCAGTATTTT.

The chain uses TRBV7-3 and TRBJ2-1; TRBD2 matches at 10 bases. This CDR3 has 15 residues. Germline V gene data show CDR1 as SGHTA and CDR2 as FQGTGA. V lost 3 bases, J lost 5 bases, and 4 bases stayed unmatched. The CDR3 sequence: CASSFRTSGDNEQFF. In DNA form, the CDR3 reads TGTGCCAGCAGCTTCCGGACTAGCGGAGACAATGAGCAGTTCTTC.